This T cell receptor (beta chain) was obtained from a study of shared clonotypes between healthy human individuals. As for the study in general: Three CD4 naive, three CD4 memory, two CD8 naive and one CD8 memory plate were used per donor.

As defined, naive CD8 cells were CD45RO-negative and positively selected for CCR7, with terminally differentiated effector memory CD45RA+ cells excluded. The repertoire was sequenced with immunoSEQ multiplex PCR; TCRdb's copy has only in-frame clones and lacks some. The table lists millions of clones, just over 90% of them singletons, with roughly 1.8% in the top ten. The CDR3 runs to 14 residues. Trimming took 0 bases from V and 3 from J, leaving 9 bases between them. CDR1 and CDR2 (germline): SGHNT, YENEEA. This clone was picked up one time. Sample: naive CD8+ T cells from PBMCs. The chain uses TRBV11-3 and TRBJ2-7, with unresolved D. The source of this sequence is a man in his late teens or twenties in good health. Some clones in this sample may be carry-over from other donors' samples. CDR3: CASSLDLGNYEQYF. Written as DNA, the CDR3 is TGTGCCAGCAGCTTAGATTTGGGTAACTACGAGCAGTACTTC.